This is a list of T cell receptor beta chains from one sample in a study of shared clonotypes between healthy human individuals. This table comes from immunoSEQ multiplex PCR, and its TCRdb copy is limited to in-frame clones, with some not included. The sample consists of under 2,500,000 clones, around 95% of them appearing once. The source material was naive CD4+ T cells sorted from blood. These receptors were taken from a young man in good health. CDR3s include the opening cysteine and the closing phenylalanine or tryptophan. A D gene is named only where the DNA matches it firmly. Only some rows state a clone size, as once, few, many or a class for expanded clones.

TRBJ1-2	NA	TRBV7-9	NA	TGTGCCAGCAGCTTAGAACTGGAGGGCTACACCTTC	CASSLELEGYTF
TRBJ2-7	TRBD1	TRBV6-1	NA	TGTGCCAGCAGCCATGGACAGGGCTACGAGCAGTACTTC	CASSHGQGYEQYF
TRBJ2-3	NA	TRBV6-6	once	TGTGCCAGCAGACCCCCTTTAACCTTCAAGGGGGATACGCAGTATTTT	CASRPPLTFKGDTQYF
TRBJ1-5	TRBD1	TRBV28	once	TGTGCCAGCATTCGACCTGGACAGGGTGGCAATCAGCCCCAGCATTTT	CASIRPGQGGNQPQHF
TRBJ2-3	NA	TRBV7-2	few	TGTGCCAGCAGCTTAGATTGGAGCACAGATACGCAGTATTTT	CASSLDWSTDTQYF
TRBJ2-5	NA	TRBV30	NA	TGTGCCTGGAGTGTGGGGGCAGGGGTCGGGGAGACCCAGTACTTC	CAWSVGAGVGETQYF
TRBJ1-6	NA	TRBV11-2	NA	TGTGCCAGCAGCTTAGAAGGTTTACTGTTAAATTCACCCCTCCACTTT	CASSLEGLLLNSPLHF
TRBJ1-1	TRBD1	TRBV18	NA	TGTGCCAGCTCACCACCGGGACAGACTGAAGCTTTCTTT	CASSPPGQTEAFF
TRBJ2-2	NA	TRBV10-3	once	TGTGCCAACAGGGGCCGGGACTCCGGGGAGCTGTTTTTT	CANRGRDSGELFF
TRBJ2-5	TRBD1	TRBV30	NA	TGTGCCTGGAGGCCAGGGGGCAGGGGGCGTGAGACCCAGTACTTC	CAWRPGGRGRETQYF
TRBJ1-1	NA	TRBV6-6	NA	TGTGCCAGCAGGCTTATGAACACTGAAGCTTTCTTT	CASRLMNTEAFF
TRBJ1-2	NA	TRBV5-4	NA	TGTGCCAGCAGCTTGGGGGGGACAAACTATGGCTACACCTTC	CASSLGGTNYGYTF
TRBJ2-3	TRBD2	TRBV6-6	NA	TGTGCCAGCAGTGTCCTAGGTAGCGGGGCCTCGTATACGCAGTATTTT	CASSVLGSGASYTQYF
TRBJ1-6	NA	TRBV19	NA	TGTGCCAGTAGTATTAAAAGTTCACCCCTCCACTTT	CASSIKSSPLHF
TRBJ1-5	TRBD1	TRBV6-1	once	TGTGCCAGCAGTATCAGGGGGGATAGCAATCAGCCCCAGCATTTT	CASSIRGDSNQPQHF
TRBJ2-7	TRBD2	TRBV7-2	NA	TGTGCCAGCAGCTTAGTAGCGGGGTCTTCCTACGAGCAGTACTTC	CASSLVAGSSYEQYF
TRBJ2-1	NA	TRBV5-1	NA	TGCGCCAGCAGCTTTGGCGGGACAGGGACTAGCGAGCAGTTCTTC	CASSFGGTGTSEQFF
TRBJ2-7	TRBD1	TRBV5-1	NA	TGCGCCAGCAGCTTCACCGGGACAGGTTCCTACGAGCAGTACTTC	CASSFTGTGSYEQYF
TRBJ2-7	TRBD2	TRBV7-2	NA	TGTGCCAGCAGCTTAACCGGGACTAGCGGTTACTACGAGCAGTACTTC	CASSLTGTSGYYEQYF
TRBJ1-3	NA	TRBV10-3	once	TGTGCCACCAGGACCGCCTCTGGAAACACCATATATTTT	CATRTASGNTIYF
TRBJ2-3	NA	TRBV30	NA	TGTGCCTGGAGGAGGGAAAGGGTCACAGATACGCAGTATTTT	CAWRRERVTDTQYF
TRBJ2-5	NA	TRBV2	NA	TGTGCCAGCAGGGTCGAGACCCAGTACTTC	CASRVETQYF
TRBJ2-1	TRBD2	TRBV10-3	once	TGTGCCATCAGTGAGTCGAACCTAGCGGGGGGGGAGCAGTTCTTC	CAISESNLAGGEQFF
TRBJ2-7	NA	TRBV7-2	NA	TGTGCCAGCAGCCTTTCCCCAACAAGCTCCTACGAGCAGTACTTC	CASSLSPTSSYEQYF
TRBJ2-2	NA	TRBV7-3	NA	TGTGCCAGCAGCTCACAGGGGAACACCGGGGAGCTGTTTTTT	CASSSQGNTGELFF
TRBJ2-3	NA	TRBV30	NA	TGTGCCTGGAGAAGGGGCGGACGCACAGATACGCAGTATTTT	CAWRRGGRTDTQYF
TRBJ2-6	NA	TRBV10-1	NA	TGCGCCAGCAGACCCACAAGCTCTGGGGCCAACGTCCTGACTTTC	CASRPTSSGANVLTF
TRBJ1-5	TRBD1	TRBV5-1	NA	TGCGCCAGCAGCCCTGGGACAGTCAATCAGCCCCAGCATTTT	CASSPGTVNQPQHF
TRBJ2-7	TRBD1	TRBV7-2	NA	TGTGCCAGCACCTCGGACAGGGGAGGCTACGAGCAGTACTTC	CASTSDRGGYEQYF
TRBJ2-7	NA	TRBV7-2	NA	TGTGCCAGCAGCTTTCTCGTGGGCCCCTACGAGCAGTACTTC	CASSFLVGPYEQYF
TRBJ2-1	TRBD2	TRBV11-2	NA	TGTGCCAGCAGGTATCTAGCGGGAGGCAATGAGCAGTTCTTC	CASRYLAGGNEQFF
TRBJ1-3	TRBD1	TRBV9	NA	TGTGCCAGCAGCGTAGGAGTGACAGGGCTAGGAAACACCATATATTTT	CASSVGVTGLGNTIYF
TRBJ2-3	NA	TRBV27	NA	TGTGCCAGCAGTCGCCCACCGGGTTTGACGCAGTATTTT	CASSRPPGLTQYF
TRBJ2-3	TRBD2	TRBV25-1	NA	TGTGCCAGCAGTGGAACTAGCGGGGTCACAGATACGCAGTATTTT	CASSGTSGVTDTQYF